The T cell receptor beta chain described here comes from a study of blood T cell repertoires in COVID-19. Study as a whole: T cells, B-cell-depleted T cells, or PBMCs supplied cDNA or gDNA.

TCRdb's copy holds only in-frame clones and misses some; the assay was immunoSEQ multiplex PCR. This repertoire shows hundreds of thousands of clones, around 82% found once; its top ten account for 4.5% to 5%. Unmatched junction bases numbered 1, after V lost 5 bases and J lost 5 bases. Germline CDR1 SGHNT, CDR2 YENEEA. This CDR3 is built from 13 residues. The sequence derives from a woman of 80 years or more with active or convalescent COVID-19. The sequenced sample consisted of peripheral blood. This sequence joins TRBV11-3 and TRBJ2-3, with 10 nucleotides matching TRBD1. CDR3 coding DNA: TGTGCCAGCAGCCGGGACAGGGGAGATACGCAGTATTTT. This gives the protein CASSRDRGDTQYF.